What follows are 18 T cell receptor beta chains derived from one specimen sequenced in a study of post-analysis software for immune sequencing data. Whole-study results and caveats: TRBV segments more frequent in patients than in controls numbered roughly 5 and included TRBV5-6, TRBV5-1 and TRBV20-1.

Antigens for these TCRs are unknown. Presence of unique molecular identifiers characterized the TCR beta cDNA libraries. TCRdb reprocessed the PCR reads with MiXCR, giving one entry per CDR3 protein. The data hold roughly 600,000 distinct CDR3 sequences, with roughly 40% observed a single time. Sample: blood. The source is a girl between 5 and 17 years old with multiple sclerosis.

V and J are TRBV20-1 and TRBJ2-7; D possibly corresponds to TRBD2 (6 bases). From germline, CDR1 is DFQATT and CDR2 SNEGSKA (reference sequence). This CDR3 region has 18 residues. V was shortened by 3 bases and J by 1 base, with 25 bases between the two germline ends. The CDR3 spells CSASAPLGSGLPSYEQYF. CDR3 in DNA: TGCAGTGCTAGCGCACCCCTAGGGTCGGGACTCCCTTCCTACGAGCAGTACTTC.

Only a few counts were recorded for this clonotype. The V gene is TRBV18, the J gene TRBJ1-2; 9 nucleotides line up with TRBD1. The junction had 6 bases not matched to a gene; V was cut back by 3 bases and J by 1 base. Germline CDR1 KGHSH, CDR2 LQKENI. This CDR3 is 16 amino acids long. CDR3 bases: TGTGCCAGCTCACCCCCGGACAGGGGAGATAACTATGGCTACACCTTC. It translates to CASSPPDRGDNYGYTF.

The rearrangement links TRBV24-1 to TRBJ2-1; 8 bases agree with TRBD2. V lost 3 bases to trimming and J lost 8 bases; unmatched junction nucleotides: 11. CDR3 length equals 16 residues. CDR1 is KGHDR and CDR2 is SFDVKD in the germline V gene. This CDR3 is CATSDRGLVGRDEQFF. The DNA of the CDR3 is TGTGCCACCAGTGATCGGGGACTAGTGGGGAGGGATGAGCAGTTCTTC.

CDR3 region: CASSEGASYGYTF. In DNA, the CDR3 is TGTGCCAGCAGCGAAGGAGCTTCCTATGGCTACACCTTC. The chain is built from TRBV7-8 and TRBJ1-2, with D hard to call. The CDR3 sequence is 13 residues long. The V gene lost 5 bases and the J gene lost 4 bases, with 11 bases spanning the gap. CDR1 is SGHVS and CDR2 is FQNEAQ in the germline V gene.

The rearrangement uses TRBV20-1 and TRBJ1-2, with D possibly being TRBD1 (5 bases). The CDR3 is 15 residues long. Germline V gene data show CDR1 as DFQATT and CDR2 as SNEGSKA (reference sequence). Trimming cost V 6 bases and J 3 bases, with 20 bases left between them. The CDR3, as DNA: TGCAGTGCAACAGAACCGGGACGGCCAGACTATGGCTACACCTTC. Protein: CSATEPGRPDYGYTF.

Only a few counts were recorded for this clonotype. J is TRBJ1-5 and V is TRBV6-5; no clear D. CDR1 is MNHEY and CDR2 is SVGAGI in the germline V gene. This CDR3 spans 14 amino acids. Deletions cut 0 bases from V and 2 bases from J, with 5 bases between. Here the CDR3 DNA reads TGTGCCAGCAGTTACTCGAATGGCAATCAGCCCCAGCATTTT. Protein product: CASSYSNGNQPQHF.

The DNA for the CDR3 is TGCAGCGTTGAAGTCAGGGCCCACTACACCTTC. It translates to CSVEVRAHYTF. This sequence joins TRBV29-1 and TRBJ1-2; possible D gene TRBD1, 5 bases. The CDR3 covers 11 residues. Trimming pared 1 base from V and 10 bases from J, leaving 10 bases between. The germline CDR1 and CDR2 sequences are SQVTM and ANQGSEA.

This chain uses TRBV10-3 with TRBJ2-1; 10 bases are shared with TRBD1. This CDR3 has 14 amino acids. Germline V gene lookup returns CDR1 ENHRY and CDR2 SYGVKD. V was clipped by 11 bases and J by 4 bases; unmatched bases: 8. CDR3 protein: CAQSRDRGYNEQFF. The CDR3 DNA sequence: TGTGCCCAATCGAGGGACAGGGGATACAATGAGCAGTTCTTC.

This clonotype turned up a few times. This rearrangement joins TRBV20-1 to TRBJ1-2, with 7 bases that match TRBD1. Germline V gene lookup returns CDR1 DFQATT and CDR2 SNEGSKA (reference sequence). V gave up 3 bases and J gave up 6 bases; unmatched junction bases: 10. This CDR3 has 14 amino acids. The CDR3 DNA follows: TGCAGTGCTAGGTTCCCCGGCAGGGGGGATGGCTACACCTTC. The encoded protein is CSARFPGRGDGYTF.

This clonotype appeared many times. The chain links TRBV29-1 to TRBJ2-7; 8 bases fit TRBD1. The CDR3 sequence is 12 residues long. In germline, CDR1 is SQVTM, CDR2 ANQGSEA. Trimming at V came to 7 bases and at J to 2 bases, leaving 4 bases not matched to a gene. CDR3 in DNA: TGCAGCGCCGAGACAGGGGCCTACGAGCAGTACTTC. Translating it yields CSAETGAYEQYF.

The chain employs TRBV20-1 and TRBJ2-1, with D maybe TRBD2 (5 bases). The CDR3 sequence is 14 residues long. Germline loops: CDR1 DFQATT, CDR2 SNEGSKA (reference sequence). Trimming shortened V by 5 bases and J by 6 bases, and 17 bases separated the two germline ends. The CDR3 DNA reads as TGCAGTGCTCGTATCCCCCTAGCTGCCAATGAGCAGTTCTTC. This encodes CSARIPLAANEQFF.

The V gene is TRBV10-3, the J gene TRBJ2-4, with D perhaps matching TRBD1 (6 bases). CDR3 length: 16 residues. V was shortened by 0 bases and J by 4 bases, with 13 bases between the two germline ends. Germline V lookup: CDR1 ENHRY, CDR2 SYGVKD. CDR3 coding DNA: TGTGCCATCAGTGAGTCTGATCAGGGGACGAAAAACATTCAGTACTTC. Encoded protein: CAISESDQGTKNIQYF.

The chain has TRBV7-3 and TRBJ2-2; possibly TRBD2 for D (5 bases). V lost 1 base to trimming and J lost 6 bases, with 9 bases between them. From germline, CDR1 is SGHTA and CDR2 FQGTGA. CDR3 length: 14 amino acids. In nucleotides, the CDR3 is TGTGCCAGCAGCTTAAACGCGGGTCCCGGGGAGCTGTTTTTT. Protein sequence: CASSLNAGPGELFF.

This clonotype was picked up one time. The chain has TRBV19 and TRBJ1-2, with TRBD1 as a possible D gene (6 bases). CDR3 size: 14 residues. V was cut by 6 bases and J by 3 bases, with 14 bases left in between. The V gene's germline CDR1 is LNHDA and CDR2 SQIVND (reference sequence). The CDR3 here is CASSPGQLDYGYTF. The CDR3 DNA follows: TGTGCCAGTAGCCCGGGACAACTAGACTATGGCTACACCTTC.

There are a few counts of this clonotype. V is TRBV6-5 and J is TRBJ1-6, with 7 bases lining up with TRBD1. From germline, CDR1 is MNHEY and CDR2 SVGAGI. V trimming: 2 bases; J trimming: 5 bases; junction bases outside the gene matches: 18. The CDR3 sequence is 20 residues long. CDR3: CASSYGDFRRQGRDNSPLHF. DNA of the CDR3: TGTGCCAGCAGTTACGGTGATTTCCGCCGACAGGGTCGGGATAATTCACCCCTCCACTTT.

This clonotype was counted a few times. At one end, the junction sequence differs from germline, possibly due to a read error. This chain connects TRBV20-1 to TRBJ2-7; 10 nucleotides align to TRBD2. The germline V gene has CDR1 DFQATT and CDR2 SNEGSKA (reference sequence). This CDR3 spans 16 amino acids. For the CDR3, the DNA is TGCAGTGCTGGAGACCCCGGACTAGCGGCCAACTACGAGCAGTACTTC. Translating gives CSAGDPGLAANYEQYF.

The V gene is TRBV20-1, the J gene TRBJ2-3; D gene unclear. CDR1 and CDR2 (germline): DFQATT, SNEGSKA (reference sequence). Trimming took 1 base from V and 10 from J, leaving 9 bases between them. This CDR3 contains 11 residues. CDR3 amino acids: CSARGGVAQYF. CDR3 coding DNA: TGCAGTGCTAGAGGCGGCGTTGCGCAGTATTTT.

This clonotype was found a few times. V and J are TRBV7-2 and TRBJ2-7; possible D gene TRBD1, 5 bases. The CDR3 is 13 residues long. Trimming cost V 5 bases and J 3 bases, with 11 bases left between them. Germline V lookup: CDR1 SGHTA, CDR2 FQGNSA. CDR3 sequence reads: CASSTRTSYEQYF. In DNA form, the CDR3 reads TGTGCCAGCAGCACTCGGACAAGCTACGAGCAGTACTTC.